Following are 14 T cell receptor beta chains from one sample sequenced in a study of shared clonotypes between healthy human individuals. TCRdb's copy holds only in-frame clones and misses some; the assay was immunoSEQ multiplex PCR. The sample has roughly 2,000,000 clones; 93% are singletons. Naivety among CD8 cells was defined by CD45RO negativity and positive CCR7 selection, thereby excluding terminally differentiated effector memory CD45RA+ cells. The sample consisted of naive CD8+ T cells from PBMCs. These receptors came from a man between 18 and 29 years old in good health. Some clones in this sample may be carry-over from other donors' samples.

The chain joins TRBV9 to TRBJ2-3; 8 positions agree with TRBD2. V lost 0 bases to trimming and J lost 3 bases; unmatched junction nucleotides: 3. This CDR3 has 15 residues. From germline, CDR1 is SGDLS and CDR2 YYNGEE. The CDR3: CASSVDGRETDTQYF. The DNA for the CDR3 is TGTGCCAGCAGCGTAGACGGGAGGGAGACAGATACGCAGTATTTT.

CDR3 in amino acids: CASSFAGENEKLFF. DNA for the CDR3: TGTGCCAGCAGTTTTGCGGGGGAAAATGAAAAACTGTTTTTT. The genes are TRBV28 and TRBJ1-4, with a weak D call TRBD1 (5 bases). The V and J ends lost 3 bases and 5 bases respectively, with 10 bases between them. The CDR3 runs to 14 residues. Looked up from germline, CDR1 is MDHEN and CDR2 is SYDVKM.

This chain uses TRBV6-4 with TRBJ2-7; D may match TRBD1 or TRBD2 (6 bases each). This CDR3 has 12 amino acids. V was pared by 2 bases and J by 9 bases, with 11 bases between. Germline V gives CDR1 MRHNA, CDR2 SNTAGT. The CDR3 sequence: CASSDVWGAQYF. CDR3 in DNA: TGTGCCAGCAGTGACGTCTGGGGGGCGCAGTACTTC.

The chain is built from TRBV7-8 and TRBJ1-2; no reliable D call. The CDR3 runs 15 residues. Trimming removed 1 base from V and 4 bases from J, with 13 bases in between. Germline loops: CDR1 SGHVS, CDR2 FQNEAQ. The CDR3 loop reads CASSLGRPALYGYTF. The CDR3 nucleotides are TGTGCCAGCAGCTTAGGGCGGCCAGCGCTCTATGGCTACACCTTC.

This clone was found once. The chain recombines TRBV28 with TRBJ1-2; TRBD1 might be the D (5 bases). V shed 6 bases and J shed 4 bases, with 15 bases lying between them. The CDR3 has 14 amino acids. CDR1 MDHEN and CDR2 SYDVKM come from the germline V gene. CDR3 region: CASSLSRDGYGYTF. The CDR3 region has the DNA TGTGCCAGCAGCCTCTCTCGGGACGGCTATGGCTACACCTTC.

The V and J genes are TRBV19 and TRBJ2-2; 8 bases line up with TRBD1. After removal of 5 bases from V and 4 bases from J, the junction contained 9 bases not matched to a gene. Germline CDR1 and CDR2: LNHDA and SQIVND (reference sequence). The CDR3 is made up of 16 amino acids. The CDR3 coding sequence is TGTGCCAGTAGTTTGCCAGGGGGCATGGGCACCGGGGAGCTGTTTTTT. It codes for CASSLPGGMGTGELFF.

CDR3 DNA sequence: TGCAGCGTTGGCTGGTCTGGGAGGGACACTGAAGCTTTCTTT. Protein: CSVGWSGRDTEAFF. This sequence joins TRBV29-1 and TRBJ1-1; D gene uncertain. With 4 bases removed from V and 3 bases from J, the gap between germline ends came to 15 bases. This CDR3 is 14 amino acids long. Per germline, CDR1 SQVTM and CDR2 ANQGSEA. Combining the CDR3 with reference TRBV29-1 and TRBJ1-1 gives the whole variable domain SAVISQKPSRDICQRGTSLTIQCQVDSQVTMMFWYRQQPGQSLTLIATANQGSEATYESGFVIDKFPISRPNLTFSTLTVSNMSPEDSSIYLCSVGWSGRDTEAFFGQGTRLTVV.

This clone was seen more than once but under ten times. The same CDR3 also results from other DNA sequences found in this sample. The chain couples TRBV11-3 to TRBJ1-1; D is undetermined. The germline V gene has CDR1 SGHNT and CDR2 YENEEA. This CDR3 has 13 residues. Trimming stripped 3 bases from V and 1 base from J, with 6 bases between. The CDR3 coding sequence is TGTGCCAGCAGCTTGGGCTGGAACACTGAAGCTTTCTTT. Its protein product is CASSLGWNTEAFF.

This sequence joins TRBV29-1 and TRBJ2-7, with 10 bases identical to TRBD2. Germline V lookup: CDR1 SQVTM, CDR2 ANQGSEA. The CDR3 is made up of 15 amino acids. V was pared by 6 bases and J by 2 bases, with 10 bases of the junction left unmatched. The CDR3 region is CSVSGTSDIAYEQYF. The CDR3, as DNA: TGCAGCGTCTCCGGGACTAGCGATATAGCCTACGAGCAGTACTTC.

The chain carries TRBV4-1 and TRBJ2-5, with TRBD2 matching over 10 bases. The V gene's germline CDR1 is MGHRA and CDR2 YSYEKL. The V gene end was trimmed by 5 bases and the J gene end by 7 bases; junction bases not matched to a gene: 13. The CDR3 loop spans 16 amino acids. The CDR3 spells CASSIRTSGRTGTQYF. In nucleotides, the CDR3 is TGCGCCAGCAGCATAAGGACTAGCGGACGAACGGGGACCCAGTACTTC.

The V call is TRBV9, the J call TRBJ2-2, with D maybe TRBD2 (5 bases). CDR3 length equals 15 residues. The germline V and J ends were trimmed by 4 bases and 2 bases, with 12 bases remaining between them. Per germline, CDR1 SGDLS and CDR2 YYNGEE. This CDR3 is CASSSRTYNTGELFF. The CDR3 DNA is TGTGCCAGCAGCTCTCGGACTTATAACACCGGGGAGCTGTTTTTT.

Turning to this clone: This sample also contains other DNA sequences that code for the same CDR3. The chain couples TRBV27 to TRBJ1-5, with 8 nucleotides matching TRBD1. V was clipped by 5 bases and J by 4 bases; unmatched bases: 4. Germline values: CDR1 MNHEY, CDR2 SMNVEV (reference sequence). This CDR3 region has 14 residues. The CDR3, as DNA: TGTGCCAGCAGTCCAACAGGGGGGAATCAGCCCCAGCATTTT. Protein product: CASSPTGGNQPQHF.

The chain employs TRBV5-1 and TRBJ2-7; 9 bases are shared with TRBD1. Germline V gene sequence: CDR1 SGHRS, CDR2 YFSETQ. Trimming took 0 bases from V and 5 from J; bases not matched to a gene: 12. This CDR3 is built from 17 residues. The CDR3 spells CASSLAPGTGIFHEQYF. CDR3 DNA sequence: TGCGCCAGCAGCTTGGCCCCCGGGACAGGGATCTTCCACGAGCAGTACTTC.

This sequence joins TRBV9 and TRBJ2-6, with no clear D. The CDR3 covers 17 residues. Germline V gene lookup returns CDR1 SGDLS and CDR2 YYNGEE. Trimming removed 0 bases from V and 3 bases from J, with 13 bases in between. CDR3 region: CASSVDSRMYGANVLTF. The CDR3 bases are TGTGCCAGCAGCGTAGACTCTAGAATGTATGGGGCCAACGTCCTGACTTTC.